This T cell receptor beta chain derives from a study of response to subunit inactivated influenza vaccine. Findings and limits, study-wide: T cells newly recruited by each seasonal influenza vaccination are few, the authors suggested.

This clonotype was counted between two and nine times. Its antigen is not known. The CDR3 covers 14 residues. Germline V CDR1 and CDR2: MGHDK, SYGVNS. With 2 bases removed from V and 7 bases from J, the gap between germline ends came to 11 bases. TCRdb fed the RT-PCR reads into MiXCR, producing one record per CDR3 protein. The sample lists a few hundred thousand distinct CDR3 sequences; around 15% were seen once. This TCR was sampled from a man in his fifties or sixties who received an inactivated influenza vaccine. Sequences were derived from PBMCs from blood, sampled approximately 13 days after vaccination. The chain links TRBV25-1 to TRBJ2-2; D gene uncertain. This chain's CDR3 is CASSEVGDGGELFF. CDR3 DNA sequence: TGTGCCAGCAGTGAAGTAGGAGACGGCGGGGAGCTGTTTTTT.